Each of the 25 T cell receptor beta chains below was sequenced from the same sample in a study of shared clonotypes between healthy human individuals. Profiling relied on immunoSEQ multiplex PCR, and the TCRdb table lists in-frame clones only, not all of them. Among just over 2,000,000 clones listed, roughly 94% were seen once. Sequenced: naive CD4+ T cells sorted from blood. Subset given: CD45RA+ positively selected. These receptors originate from a man aged 18-30 years in good health.

V and J are TRBV28 and TRBJ1-3; no reliable D call. The CDR3 extends over 12 amino acids. V was shortened by 1 base and J by 7 bases, with 5 bases between the two germline ends. The germline CDR1 and CDR2 sequences are MDHEN and SYDVKM. The CDR3 coding sequence is TGTGCCAGCAGTTTATTGGCCAACACCATATATTTT. It specifies CASSLLANTIYF.

This chain connects TRBV30 to TRBJ2-5; 12 nucleotides line up with TRBD1. The CDR3 contains 17 residues. V was clipped by 5 bases and J by 5 bases; unmatched bases: 15. The V gene's germline CDR1 is GTSNPN and CDR2 SVGIG (reference sequence). The CDR3 loop is CAWSGTGGAMIWETQYF. The CDR3 DNA sequence: TGTGCCTGGTCCGGGACAGGGGGCGCGATGATTTGGGAGACCCAGTACTTC.

A word on this clone: The identical CDR3 is also encoded by other nucleotide sequences in the sample. This chain joins TRBV2 and TRBJ2-7; D uncertain. Trimming took off 2 bases at V and 1 base at J, with 6 bases between the two ends. The CDR3 spans 13 residues. The germline gives CDR1 SNHLY, CDR2 FYNNEI. CDR3 in amino acids: CASSENGSYEQYF. The DNA for the CDR3 is TGTGCCAGCAGTGAAAACGGTTCCTACGAGCAGTACTTC.

The V gene is TRBV7-9, the J gene TRBJ2-7; TRBD1 matches 10 bases. The J segment lost 2 bases and the V segment lost 2 bases, leaving 9 bases of the junction unmatched. Germline V CDR1 and CDR2: SEHNR, FQNEAQ (reference sequence). The CDR3 contains 17 residues. Written as DNA, the CDR3 is TGTGCCAGCAGCTTATCCGGGACAGGGGTTCGGGCCTACGAGCAGTACTTC. The encoded protein is CASSLSGTGVRAYEQYF.

Points on this clone: The identical CDR3 is also encoded by other nucleotide sequences in the sample. The rearrangement links TRBV4-1 to TRBJ1-5, with TRBD1 identical over 9 bases. The germline gives CDR1 MGHRA, CDR2 YSYEKL. J lost 4 bases, V lost 6 bases, and 7 bases had no gene match. CDR3 length: 15 amino acids. Written as DNA, the CDR3 is TGCGCCAGCAGTCCGGGACAGGGAGTTAATCAGCCCCAGCATTTT. Protein sequence: CASSPGQGVNQPQHF.

The J gene is TRBJ2-1, the V gene TRBV25-1, with D perhaps matching TRBD2 (5 bases). Germline CDR1 reads MGHDK; CDR2 reads SYGVNS. CDR3 size: 15 residues. Trimming removed 6 bases at V and 8 bases at J, with 20 bases between. CDR3 in amino acids: CASSERAAPRDEQFF. CDR3 nucleotide sequence: TGTGCCAGCAGCGAGAGGGCCGCCCCGAGGGATGAGCAGTTCTTC.

This clone was observed a single time. V and J are TRBV4-1 and TRBJ2-2; D is ambiguous. Germline values: CDR1 MGHRA, CDR2 YSYEKL. The CDR3 is made up of 11 amino acids. V lost 6 bases and J lost 9, with 8 bases in between. The CDR3 loop reads CASRGSWELFF. In DNA form, the CDR3 reads TGCGCCAGCAGGGGATCTTGGGAGCTGTTTTTT.

The V call is TRBV9, the J call TRBJ1-6, with D perhaps matching TRBD1 (6 bases). Germline loops: CDR1 SGDLS, CDR2 YYNGEE. The CDR3 loop spans 16 amino acids. V lost 4 bases and J lost 7, with 18 bases in between. The CDR3 protein is CASSPIGGGGNSPLHF. DNA of the CDR3: TGTGCCAGCAGCCCCATAGGTGGGGGCGGCAATTCACCCCTCCACTTT.

This chain uses TRBV10-3 with TRBJ2-7; tentative D call: TRBD1 (6 bases). V lost 10 bases and J 12 bases, leaving 28 bases between the germline ends. The CDR3 loop spans 14 amino acids. CDR1 is ENHRY, CDR2 SYGVKD, per germline. CDR3 nucleotide sequence: TGTGCCAATAGTCCGGGGACATCCCCTTCAGGCCGGTACTTC. Translated, it gives CANSPGTSPSGRYF.

J is TRBJ2-3 and V is TRBV6-6, with TRBD2 as a possible D gene (6 bases). The germline CDR1 and CDR2 sequences are MNHNY and SVGAGI (reference sequence). Trimming left V 5 bases short and J 5 bases short, with 11 bases between. This CDR3 is 13 amino acids long. The DNA of the CDR3 is TGTGCCAGCAGTGACCCGGGGGAAGATACGCAGTATTTT. Its translation is CASSDPGEDTQYF.

V and J are TRBV10-1 and TRBJ2-1; 9 bases fit TRBD1. The CDR3 is 15 residues long. V lost 7 bases and J lost 6; bases outside the gene matches: 10. The V gene's germline CDR1 is WNHNN and CDR2 SYGVQD (reference sequence). This chain's CDR3 is CASNSFGTGSNEQFF. The CDR3 DNA sequence: TGCGCCAGCAATTCCTTCGGGACAGGGTCCAATGAGCAGTTCTTC.

The V gene is TRBV10-3, the J gene TRBJ1-5; D is possibly TRBD1 (6 bases). The CDR3 consists of 14 residues. V gave up 5 bases and J gave up 6 bases, with 14 bases separating them. In germline, CDR1 is ENHRY, CDR2 SYGVKD. The CDR3, as DNA: TGTGCCATCAGTTGGGACATAGGGGGTCAGCCCCAGCATTTT. Amino acids: CAISWDIGGQPQHF.

A note on this clone: Other DNA variants within this sample encode the same CDR3. V usage is TRBV5-1 and J usage is TRBJ2-2; D not resolved. V was cut by 0 bases and J by 3 bases, with 3 bases left in between. The CDR3 runs to 13 residues. Germline V gives CDR1 SGHRS, CDR2 YFSETQ. In nucleotides, the CDR3 is TGCGCCAGCAGCTTGGGTGACACCGGGGAGCTGTTTTTT. Translated, it gives CASSLGDTGELFF.

The chain is built from TRBV11-2 and TRBJ1-4; 8 bases are shared with TRBD1. Germline trimming cut 2 bases from V and 10 bases from J; bases unmatched to any gene: 15. CDR1 SGHAT and CDR2 FQNNGV come from the germline V gene. The CDR3 extends over 17 amino acids. CDR3 protein: CASSLTVPSGGGGKLFF. For the CDR3, the DNA is TGTGCCAGCAGCTTAACCGTCCCCTCAGGGGGCGGTGGAAAACTGTTTTTT. Supplemented by reference TRBV11-2 and TRBJ1-4, the full variable domain reads EAGVAQSPRYKIIEKRQSVAFWCNPISGHATLYWYQQILGQGPKLLIQFQNNGVVDDSQLPKDRFSAERLKGVDSTLKIQPAKLEDSAVYLCASSLTVPSGGGGKLFFGSGTQLSVL.

As concerns this clone: This sample also contains other DNA sequences that code for the same CDR3. The chain employs TRBV9 and TRBJ2-2; no clear D. The CDR3 has 14 residues. Germline V gene lookup returns CDR1 SGDLS and CDR2 YYNGEE. Trimming stripped 3 bases from V and 0 bases from J, with 6 bases between. As DNA, the CDR3 is TGTGCCAGCAGCGGTGCAGCGAACACCGGGGAGCTGTTTTTT. Its protein product is CASSGAANTGELFF. Full variable domain (remainder filled in from reference TRBV9 and TRBJ2-2): DSGVTQTPKHLITATGQRVTLRCSPRSGDLSVYWYQQSLDQGLQFLIQYYNGEERAKGNILERFSAQQFPDLHSELNLSSLELGDSALYFCASSGAANTGELFFGEGSRLTVL.

This chain joins TRBV4-3 and TRBJ2-2; D may be TRBD1 (5 bases). Germline assignment: CDR1 LGHNA and CDR2 YSLEER. The CDR3 runs 15 residues. V was trimmed by 8 bases and J by 7 bases, leaving 20 bases between them. CDR3 DNA sequence: TGCGCCAGCGCCCAAGGGGTCGGTCTAGGCGGGGAGCTGTTTTTT. This codes for CASAQGVGLGGELFF.

This chain connects TRBV1 to TRBJ1-3; no check of the table's D call, TRBD1, against the DNA was made. TRBV1 has pseudogene status. CDR3 length: 14 residues. The CDR3 DNA reads TGCACCAGCAGCCAAGCTCCCAGTCGAAACACCATATATTTT. It specifies CTSSQAPSRNTIYF.

The chain couples TRBV6-4 to TRBJ1-5, with no clear D. CDR1 and CDR2 from the germline V gene are MRHNA and SNTAGT. This CDR3 is built from 16 residues. With 4 bases removed from V and 0 bases from J, the gap between germline ends came to 13 bases. This CDR3 is CASSGSQDGSNQPQHF. In nucleotides, the CDR3 is TGTGCCAGCAGTGGGAGTCAGGACGGTAGCAATCAGCCCCAGCATTTT.

The V gene is TRBV7-8, the J gene TRBJ2-3, with TRBD2 matching over 9 bases. The CDR3 runs 18 residues. The V gene end was trimmed by 5 bases and the J gene end by 4 bases; junction bases not matched to a gene: 16. Germline V lookup: CDR1 SGHVS, CDR2 FQNEAQ. The CDR3 nucleotides read TGTGCCAGCAGCCCAGAGGAGTCCCCTAGCGGGGTTTCAGATACGCAGTATTTT. It codes for CASSPEESPSGVSDTQYF.

This clone was counted once. This chain connects TRBV9 to TRBJ2-7; D remains unclear. CDR1 and CDR2 from the germline V gene are SGDLS and YYNGEE. V was cut by 0 bases and J by 0 bases, with 10 bases left in between. CDR3 length: 15 residues. CDR3: CASSVGTSSSYEQYF. The CDR3 nucleotides are TGTGCCAGCAGCGTAGGGACGTCCAGCTCCTACGAGCAGTACTTC.

The chain joins TRBV2 to TRBJ2-7, with D perhaps matching TRBD1 (6 bases). The CDR3 is 16 amino acids. V lost 6 bases and J 1 base, leaving 19 bases between the germline ends. The germline gives CDR1 SNHLY, CDR2 FYNNEI. The CDR3 is CASRPRQGSLSYEQYF. In DNA form, the CDR3 reads TGTGCCAGCAGGCCGAGGCAGGGGTCATTATCCTACGAGCAGTACTTC.

The CDR3 spells CASRLSDGVFYTQYF. The CDR3 DNA sequence: TGTGCCAGCAGACTCTCGGACGGTGTTTTTTATACGCAGTATTTT. The gene calls are TRBV6-6 and TRBJ2-3; D ambiguous. Germline values: CDR1 MNHNY, CDR2 SVGAGI (reference sequence). This CDR3 has 15 amino acids. V was pared by 6 bases and J by 7 bases, with 20 bases between.

CDR3 sequence: CASMVLGSTDTQYF. CDR3 nucleotides: TGTGCCAGCATGGTACTGGGGTCCACAGATACGCAGTATTTT. This rearrangement joins TRBV2 to TRBJ2-3; no clear D gene. Between the trimmed V and J ends, which lost 7 bases and 2 bases, there was a span of 13 bases. The germline gives CDR1 SNHLY, CDR2 FYNNEI. There are 14 residues in the CDR3.

The chain carries TRBV19 and TRBJ2-2, with TRBD1 identical over 9 bases. With 8 bases clipped from V and 4 bases from J, the junction kept 8 bases outside the gene matches. Germline-derived CDR1 and CDR2 are LNHDA and SQIVND (reference sequence). CDR3 length: 15 amino acids. CDR3 nucleotide sequence: TGTGCCAGTCAGACAGGGGGGTTGCGCACCGGGGAGCTGTTTTTT. This sequence encodes CASQTGGLRTGELFF.

The chain employs TRBV6-6 and TRBJ1-2; the D is unclear. Per germline, CDR1 MNHNY and CDR2 SVGAGI (reference sequence). The V gene lost 0 bases and the J gene lost 0 bases, with 11 bases spanning the gap. The length of the CDR3 is 16 residues. The CDR3 spells CASSYSVTKSNYGYTF. In DNA, the CDR3 is TGTGCCAGCAGTTACTCTGTTACGAAATCTAACTATGGCTACACCTTC.